These 2 T cell receptor beta chains came from one sample sequenced in a study of T cell responses to AZD1222 COVID-19 vaccine. Profiling relied on immunoSEQ multiplex PCR, and the TCRdb table lists in-frame clones only, not all of them. The sample has some 150,000 clones, roughly 90% seen once. This sample comprised peripheral blood, obtained 28 days after the second AZD1222 dose. The receptor set was obtained from an adult who received the AZD1222 COVID-19 vaccine.

The V call is TRBV30, the J call TRBJ1-2, with a tentative D call TRBD1 (5 bases). The CDR3 is 14 amino acids. Trimming cost V 2 bases and J 8 bases, with 18 bases left between them. In germline, CDR1 is GTSNPN, CDR2 SVGIG (reference sequence). In DNA form, the CDR3 reads TGTGCCTGGAGTTCTCTTACAGGCGAGGGGGGCTACACCTTC. Translation: CAWSSLTGEGGYTF.

The V call is TRBV5-1, the J call TRBJ1-2; tentatively, D is TRBD1 (5 bases). Trimming took off 9 bases at V and 1 base at J, with 19 bases between the two ends. Germline CDR1 and CDR2: SGHRS and YFSETQ. This CDR3 region has 15 residues. The CDR3 region is CATSGGYGDNYGYTF. As DNA, the CDR3 is TGCGCCACCTCTGGGGGATATGGGGATAACTATGGCTACACCTTC.